These 14 T cell receptor beta chains were all obtained from the same sample, sequenced in a study of cytomegalovirus exposure and HLA in healthy donors. The PCR ran on 60 Vbeta and 13 Jbeta primers. TCRdb's table, derived via immunoSEQ multiplex PCR, lists solely in-frame clones and lacks some. The sample has roughly 120,000 clones; about 86% are singletons. The specimen was PBMCs. These receptors all stem from a woman in her 30s in good health and CMV-seronegative.

The rearrangement links TRBV19 to TRBJ1-4; D is perhaps TRBD1 (5 bases). V was clipped by 5 bases and J by 7 bases, with 17 bases between them. Germline CDR1 LNHDA, CDR2 SQIVND (reference sequence). The CDR3 extends over 15 amino acids. The CDR3 DNA is TGTGCCAGTAGTGGACCACGGGGGTCCCCTGAAAAACTGTTTTTT. Translated, it gives CASSGPRGSPEKLFF.

With regard to this clone: One end of the junction fails to match germline, which may point to a read error. This chain connects TRBV4-3 to TRBJ2-1, with 12 positions matching TRBD2. Germline CDR1 reads LGHNA; CDR2 reads YSLEER. The CDR3 length is 13 residues. CDR3 coding DNA: TGCGCCAGCAGTCAAGGACTAGCGGGAAGTGGGTTCTTC. This translates into CASSQGLAGSGFF.

The rearrangement joins TRBV4-1 to TRBJ2-2; TRBD1 agrees at 9 bases. This CDR3 is built from 16 residues. Germline trimming cut 1 base from V and 5 bases from J; bases unmatched to any gene: 5. From germline, CDR1 is MGHRA and CDR2 YSYEKL. The CDR3 reads CASSQGGQGGTGELFF. In DNA form, the CDR3 reads TGCGCCAGCAGCCAAGGGGGACAGGGAGGGACCGGGGAGCTGTTTTTT.

This clone has more than one count but fewer than ten. This chain uses TRBV28 with TRBJ1-1; the D is unclear. Trimming pared 3 bases from V and 0 bases from J, leaving 8 bases between. CDR1 MDHEN and CDR2 SYDVKM come from the germline V gene. This CDR3 is built from 14 residues. The CDR3 nucleotides are TGTGCCAGCAGTTTTTTACAGATGAACACTGAAGCTTTCTTT. This codes for CASSFLQMNTEAFF.

The genes are TRBV23-1 and TRBJ2-7; TRBD1 is a possible D gene (6 bases). TRBV23-1 is noted as an ORF with a role that remains uncertain. The CDR3 length is 16 residues. The germline V and J ends were trimmed by 3 bases and 0 bases, with 15 bases remaining between them. CDR3: CASSHWDKQDSYEQYF. The CDR3 region has the DNA TGCGCCAGCAGTCATTGGGACAAACAAGACTCCTACGAGCAGTACTTC.

The CDR3 bases are TGCGCCAGCAGCTTGGATTCAGGGGATGGAACTGAAGCTTTCTTT. This translates into CASSLDSGDGTEAFF. This rearrangement joins TRBV5-1 to TRBJ1-1; perhaps TRBD1 as D (6 bases). The ends were cut back, 0 bases at V and 5 bases at J, with 14 bases in the middle. This CDR3 region has 15 residues. The germline gives CDR1 SGHRS, CDR2 YFSETQ.

The chain links TRBV14 to TRBJ2-1; TRBD2 agrees at 10 bases. Looked up from germline, CDR1 is SGHDN and CDR2 is FVKESK. The CDR3 contains 19 residues. V was pared by 0 bases and J by 6 bases, with 14 bases of the junction left unmatched. For the CDR3, the DNA is TGTGCCAGCAGCCAAGATCGTCGGCTAGCGGGAGTTGTTGGCAATGAGCAGTTCTTC. It translates to CASSQDRRLAGVVGNEQFF.

The chain joins TRBV9 to TRBJ2-7; TRBD2 matches at 7 bases. Unmatched junction bases numbered 6, after V lost 3 bases and J lost 6 bases. Germline CDR1 and CDR2: SGDLS and YYNGEE. CDR3 length: 13 residues. The CDR3 DNA follows: TGTGCCAGCAGCGCCCACGGGGGGAGCGAGCAGTACTTC. Translation: CASSAHGGSEQYF.

V is TRBV19 and J is TRBJ2-7; TRBD2 might be the D (5 bases). Germline-derived CDR1 and CDR2 are LNHDA and SQIVND (reference sequence). V lost 5 bases and J 3 bases, leaving 14 bases between the germline ends. CDR3 length: 14 residues. The CDR3 sequence: CASSAGPSDYEQYF. In DNA form, the CDR3 reads TGTGCCAGTAGTGCGGGTCCCAGTGACTACGAGCAGTACTTC.

This rearrangement joins TRBV10-3 to TRBJ2-7; maybe TRBD2 (6 bases). The V end lost 10 bases, the J end lost 0 bases, and 13 bases lay between the germline ends. Germline V lookup: CDR1 ENHRY, CDR2 SYGVKD. The CDR3 sequence is 13 residues long. The CDR3, as DNA: TGTGCCACGGGACTGCCCGGCTCCTACGAGCAGTACTTC. This gives the protein CATGLPGSYEQYF.

The V and J genes are TRBV7-3 and TRBJ1-1; the D is unclear. The CDR3 sequence is 14 residues long. Germline loops: CDR1 SGHTA, CDR2 FQGTGA. The ends were cut back, 5 bases at V and 3 bases at J, with 13 bases in the middle. The CDR3 sequence: CASSVGGQDTEAFF. The DNA of the CDR3 is TGTGCCAGCAGCGTTGGCGGGCAGGACACTGAAGCTTTCTTT.

This chain connects TRBV11-2 to TRBJ2-1; the match to TRBD1 covers 9 bases. The CDR3 runs to 16 residues. Germline values: CDR1 SGHAT, CDR2 FQNNGV. Germline trimming cut 1 base from V and 8 bases from J; bases unmatched to any gene: 9. The CDR3 here is CASSLGRDRVYDEQFF. DNA of the CDR3: TGTGCCAGCAGCTTAGGTCGGGACAGGGTGTATGATGAGCAGTTCTTC. Based on the CDR3 plus reference TRBV11-2 and TRBJ2-1, the full variable domain is EAGVAQSPRYKIIEKRQSVAFWCNPISGHATLYWYQQILGQGPKLLIQFQNNGVVDDSQLPKDRFSAERLKGVDSTLKIQPAKLEDSAVYLCASSLGRDRVYDEQFFGPGTRLTVL.

The chain employs TRBV11-2 and TRBJ1-6; D is unresolved. V was cut by 1 base and J by 7 bases, with 17 bases left in between. Germline assignment: CDR1 SGHAT and CDR2 FQNNGV. This CDR3 has 17 amino acids. In DNA form, the CDR3 reads TGTGCCAGCAGCTTAGTACCCCGGGGTTCGGTAAATTCACCCCTCCACTTT. It yields the protein CASSLVPRGSVNSPLHF.

Concerning this clone: A read error may account for a junction end that differs from germline. The genes are TRBV28 and TRBJ2-7, with 9 bases identical to TRBD1. Germline values: CDR1 MDHEN, CDR2 SYDVKM. The CDR3 consists of 12 residues. This CDR3 reads CASSTAGRTGEF. In nucleotides, the CDR3 is TGTGCCAGCAGTACCGCAGGTCGGACAGGGGAATTC.